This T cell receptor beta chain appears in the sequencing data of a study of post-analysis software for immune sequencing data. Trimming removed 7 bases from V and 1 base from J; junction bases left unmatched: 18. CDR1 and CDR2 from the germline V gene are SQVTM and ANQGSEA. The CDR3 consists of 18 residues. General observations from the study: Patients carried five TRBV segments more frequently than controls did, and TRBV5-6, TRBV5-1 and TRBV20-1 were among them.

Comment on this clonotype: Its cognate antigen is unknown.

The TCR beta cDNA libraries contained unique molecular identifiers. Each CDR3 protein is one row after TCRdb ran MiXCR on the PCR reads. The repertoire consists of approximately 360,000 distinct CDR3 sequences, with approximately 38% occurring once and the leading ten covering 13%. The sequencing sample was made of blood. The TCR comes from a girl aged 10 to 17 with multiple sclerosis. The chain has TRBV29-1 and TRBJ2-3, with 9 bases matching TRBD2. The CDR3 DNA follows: TGCAGCGCTGGGGGAGGCCTAGCGGGGATATCCCGCACAGATACGCAGTATTTT. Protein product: CSAGGGLAGISRTDTQYF.